This entry lists 5 T cell receptor beta chains sequenced from one sample in a study of T-cell reconstitution after alpha-beta-depleted transplantation in children. As it was prepared, the TCRbeta library received unique molecular identifiers. TCRdb reanalysed the PCR reads using MiXCR and keeps one entry per CDR3 protein. This sample carries around 600,000 distinct CDR3 sequences, 23% of them seen once, and the ten largest clones take 14%. The material was PBMCs, mostly from graft donor cells, obtained 360 days after TCRalphabeta/CD19-depleted stem cell transplant. The source is a boy under two years old who had a stem cell transplant for acute myeloid leukemia, so the T cells may come from the graft donor.

This clonotype has a count of ten or more. The chain recombines TRBV21-1 with TRBJ2-7. TRBV21-1 is a pseudogene. The CDR3 is made up of 14 amino acids. The CDR3 reads CASSKVGRPYEQYV. DNA of the CDR3: TGTGCCAGCAGCAAGGTAGGCAGACCCTACGAGCAGTACGTC.

The rearrangement links TRBV20-1 to TRBJ2-5, with 12 nucleotides matching TRBD1. Germline lookup yields CDR1 DFQATT and CDR2 SNEGSKA (reference sequence). Trimming removed 2 bases from V and 5 bases from J; junction bases left unmatched: 12. The CDR3 is 17 residues long. CDR3 amino acids: CSARSVRGTGGEETQYF. The DNA of the CDR3 is TGCAGTGCTAGATCGGTGCGCGGGACAGGGGGCGAGGAGACCCAGTACTTC.

This clonotype was observed many times. CDR3 sequence: CAISESPGQGSNSPLHF. The DNA of the CDR3 is TGTGCCATCAGTGAGTCGCCGGGACAGGGCTCCAATTCACCCCTCCACTTT. The chain recombines TRBV10-3 with TRBJ1-6, with 9 bases matching TRBD1. Trimming at V came to 0 bases and at J to 7 bases, leaving 7 bases not matched to a gene. The CDR3 sequence is 17 residues long. Germline V gene sequence: CDR1 ENHRY, CDR2 SYGVKD.

This clonotype has a count of ten or more. This chain links TRBV12-3 or TRBV12-4 with TRBJ2-1, with 9 bases aligning to TRBD2. The length of the CDR3 is 15 residues. Trimming removed 5 bases from V and 7 bases from J; junction bases left unmatched: 9. The CDR3 nucleotides are TGTGCCAGCAGTCCCCGGGTAGCGGGGGCTAATGAGCAGTTCTTC. It is translated as CASSPRVAGANEQFF.

The V call is TRBV20-1, the J call TRBJ1-1; no clear D gene. This CDR3 is built from 12 residues. The germline V gene has CDR1 DFQATT and CDR2 SNEGSKA (reference sequence). Trimming took 8 bases from V and 7 from J, leaving 17 bases between them. The CDR3 nucleotides read TGCAGTCCGTCCTTAAGGTATGATGAAGCTTTCTTT. It encodes CSPSLRYDEAFF.